The rows below give T cell receptor beta chains drawn from one sample of a study of shared clonotypes between healthy human individuals. The assay was immunoSEQ multiplex PCR, and TCRdb's table has in-frame clones only and misses some. The repertoire has 600,000 to 800,000 clones, 72% of them found once; the top ten carry about 1.7%. The specimen sequenced was memory CD4+ T cells sorted from blood. The origin of the receptors is a woman aged 25 to 39 in good health. CDR3s include the opening cysteine and the closing phenylalanine or tryptophan. Fields, in order: D gene, J gene, clone size, V gene, CDR3 protein, CDR3 DNA. A D gene is named only where the DNA matches it firmly. Clone size appears in some rows only: once, few, many, or a class for an expanded clone.

d_call: .
j_call: TRBJ1-5
clone_size: .
v_call: TRBV6-1
cdr3_aa: CASWNWGARNQPQHF
cdr3_nt: TGTGCCAGCTGGAATTGGGGCGCTCGCAATCAGCCCCAGCATTTT

d_call: .
j_call: TRBJ1-1
clone_size: .
v_call: TRBV2
cdr3_aa: CASSARGRGTEAFF
cdr3_nt: TGTGCCAGCAGTGCCCGGGGGAGGGGGACTGAAGCTTTCTTT

d_call: TRBD2
j_call: TRBJ2-7
clone_size: .
v_call: TRBV5-6
cdr3_aa: CASSSGLAGGYEQYF
cdr3_nt: TGTGCCAGCAGCTCGGGACTAGCGGGAGGCTACGAGCAGTACTTC

d_call: .
j_call: TRBJ2-1
clone_size: .
v_call: TRBV28
cdr3_aa: CASSLRNEQFF
cdr3_nt: TGTGCCAGCAGCCTAAGGAATGAGCAGTTCTTC

d_call: .
j_call: TRBJ2-2
clone_size: .
v_call: TRBV6-6
cdr3_aa: CASSGGYSGELFF
cdr3_nt: TGTGCCAGCAGTGGGGGATACTCCGGGGAGCTGTTTTTT

d_call: .
j_call: TRBJ1-2
clone_size: .
v_call: TRBV28
cdr3_aa: CASSSQGIYGYTF
cdr3_nt: TGTGCCAGCAGTTCCCAGGGTATCTATGGCTACACCTTC

d_call: TRBD1
j_call: TRBJ2-5
clone_size: .
v_call: TRBV28
cdr3_aa: CASSLAAGTGIETQYF
cdr3_nt: TGTGCCAGCAGCCTTGCAGCCGGGACAGGAATAGAGACCCAGTACTTC

d_call: TRBD2
j_call: TRBJ2-3
clone_size: .
v_call: TRBV9
cdr3_aa: CASSVGTRVDTQYF
cdr3_nt: TGTGCCAGCAGCGTAGGGACTAGAGTAGATACGCAGTATTTT

d_call: TRBD1
j_call: TRBJ1-4
clone_size: .
v_call: TRBV19
cdr3_aa: CASRSRTGETEKLFF
cdr3_nt: TGTGCCAGTAGGAGCCGGACAGGGGAAACGGAAAAACTGTTTTTT

d_call: TRBD1
j_call: TRBJ1-5
clone_size: .
v_call: TRBV18
cdr3_aa: CASSPPEGGYQPQHF
cdr3_nt: TGTGCCAGCTCACCACCGGAAGGGGGCTATCAGCCCCAGCATTTT

d_call: TRBD2
j_call: TRBJ2-5
clone_size: .
v_call: TRBV28
cdr3_aa: CASSTLTSGKYQETQYF
cdr3_nt: TGTGCCAGCAGTACCTTGACTAGCGGGAAGTACCAAGAGACCCAGTACTTC

d_call: .
j_call: TRBJ1-1
clone_size: .
v_call: TRBV19
cdr3_aa: CASSIQVNTEAFF
cdr3_nt: TGTGCCAGTAGTATACAAGTGAACACTGAAGCTTTCTTT

d_call: .
j_call: TRBJ2-4
clone_size: .
v_call: TRBV10-2
cdr3_aa: CASSENQPNIQYF
cdr3_nt: TGCGCCAGCAGTGAGAACCAGCCGAACATTCAGTACTTC

d_call: .
j_call: TRBJ2-2
clone_size: few
v_call: TRBV19
cdr3_aa: CASRRSLHTGELFF
cdr3_nt: TGTGCCAGTAGGCGCAGTTTGCACACCGGGGAGCTGTTTTTT

d_call: .
j_call: TRBJ1-2
clone_size: .
v_call: TRBV28
cdr3_aa: CASSLGWGGAGYTF
cdr3_nt: TGTGCCAGCAGTTTAGGCTGGGGGGGTGCTGGCTACACCTTC

d_call: TRBD1
j_call: TRBJ2-2
clone_size: many
v_call: TRBV2
cdr3_aa: CASSQGAMGELFF
cdr3_nt: TGTGCCAGCAGTCAGGGGGCAATGGGGGAGCTGTTTTTT

d_call: .
j_call: TRBJ1-4
clone_size: .
v_call: TRBV19
cdr3_aa: CASSTQVRWEKLFF
cdr3_nt: TGTGCCAGTAGTACGCAGGTCCGTTGGGAAAAACTGTTTTTT

d_call: .
j_call: TRBJ1-1
clone_size: few
v_call: TRBV27
cdr3_aa: CASTNRPGAPTEAFF
cdr3_nt: TGTGCCAGCACTAACCGGCCCGGGGCTCCCACTGAAGCTTTCTTT

d_call: TRBD1
j_call: TRBJ1-1
clone_size: .
v_call: TRBV7-9
cdr3_aa: CASSLGQGARLNTEAFF
cdr3_nt: TGTGCCAGCAGCTTAGGCCAGGGGGCGCGTTTGAACACTGAAGCTTTCTTT

d_call: .
j_call: TRBJ2-2
clone_size: .
v_call: TRBV6-5
cdr3_aa: CASSYGFNTGELFF
cdr3_nt: TGTGCCAGCAGTTACGGCTTCAACACCGGGGAGCTGTTTTTT

d_call: .
j_call: TRBJ1-2
clone_size: .
v_call: TRBV4-1
cdr3_aa: CASSQVTDNYGYTF
cdr3_nt: TGCGCCAGCAGCCAAGTGACAGACAACTATGGCTACACCTTC

d_call: TRBD2
j_call: TRBJ2-7
clone_size: .
v_call: TRBV28
cdr3_aa: CASSFSRLAGTYEQYF
cdr3_nt: TGTGCCAGCAGTTTTTCGCGGCTAGCGGGGACCTACGAGCAGTACTTC

d_call: TRBD1
j_call: TRBJ2-5
clone_size: .
v_call: TRBV19
cdr3_aa: CASSRDRAGLETQYF
cdr3_nt: TGTGCCAGTAGTAGGGACAGGGCCGGTTTGGAGACCCAGTACTTC

d_call: .
j_call: TRBJ2-1
clone_size: .
v_call: TRBV10-1
cdr3_aa: CASSVGTYNEQFF
cdr3_nt: TGCGCCAGCAGTGTGGGAACCTACAATGAGCAGTTCTTC

d_call: .
j_call: TRBJ1-5
clone_size: .
v_call: TRBV28
cdr3_aa: CASSLKKKGTPLYSNQPQHF
cdr3_nt: TGTGCCAGCAGTCTAAAGAAAAAAGGGACACCCCTTTATAGCAATCAGCCCCAGCATTTT

d_call: TRBD2
j_call: TRBJ2-7
clone_size: once
v_call: TRBV27
cdr3_aa: CASSLRLAGRPDTYEQYF
cdr3_nt: TGTGCCAGCAGTTTACGACTAGCGGGAAGACCTGACACCTACGAGCAGTACTTC

d_call: TRBD2
j_call: TRBJ2-7
clone_size: .
v_call: TRBV2
cdr3_aa: CASSGIRGRLAGGPYEQYF
cdr3_nt: TGTGCCAGCAGTGGTATACGTGGGAGACTAGCGGGAGGTCCCTACGAGCAGTACTTC

d_call: .
j_call: TRBJ1-1
clone_size: .
v_call: TRBV19
cdr3_aa: CASSPTGNTEAFF
cdr3_nt: TGTGCCAGTAGTCCTACAGGGAACACTGAAGCTTTCTTT